This entry is about one T cell receptor beta chain. Its antigen is unidentified. Regarding treatment: over 15 received Ad26.COV2.S at low or high dose, single or two shots; several received placebo; per-sample allocation not given. Samples came from day 63 after the first vaccine or placebo injection. Based in Boston, the donor was an adult of 18-55 years. The entry originates in a study of Ad26.COV2.S vaccination and SARS-CoV-2 variants. Looking at the study overall: Once or twice, 56 days apart, Ad26.COV2.S was delivered intramuscularly. General study findings and limits: Total responses of T cells may have been underestimated by the analyses of TCR breadth and depth. Participants in the vaccine arm had higher spike-specific TCR breadth; placebo recipients had lower.

CDR1 LGHNA and CDR2 YSLEER come from the germline V gene. V trimming: 2 bases; J trimming: 2 bases; junction bases outside the gene matches: 2. The length of the CDR3 is 16 residues. TCRdb keeps only in-frame clones here, not all; method: immunoSEQ multiplex PCR. The repertoire holds around 450,000 clones, with roughly 90% as singletons. This sequence joins TRBV4-3 and TRBJ2-2; TRBD2 matches 10 bases. The sequences come from peripheral blood, collected in a trial of Ad26.COV2.S vaccine versus placebo. The receptor's source is a person aged 18-65 years who received the Ad26.COV2.S COVID-19 vaccine or a placebo. The CDR3 reads CASSQLAGGNTGELFF. The DNA of the CDR3 is TGCGCCAGCAGCCAATTAGCGGGGGGAAACACCGGGGAGCTGTTTTTT.